This entry concerns a single TCR beta chain. Its cognate antigen is unknown. This specimen comes from a study of cytomegalovirus exposure and HLA in healthy donors. Germline lookup yields CDR1 MNHNS and CDR2 SASEGT. The CDR3 consists of 14 residues. Trimming stripped 7 bases from V and 4 bases from J, with 14 bases between. Findings and caveats of the study: Reportedly, TCR beta sequences accurately predicted HLA-A and HLA-B alleles in most subjects.

In the PCR, 60 Vbeta and 13 Jbeta primers were used. This table comes from immunoSEQ multiplex PCR, and its TCRdb copy is limited to in-frame clones, with some not included. The profile shows some 200,000 clones, approximately 82% of them singletons. The specimen sequenced was PBMCs. The rearrangement uses TRBV6-1 and TRBJ2-1; D may be TRBD2 (6 bases). The sequence derives from a young man in good health and CMV-seronegative. The CDR3 DNA follows: TGTGCCAGCACCGTAGCGGCCACGTACAATGAGCAGTTCTTC. Protein sequence: CASTVAATYNEQFF.